This T cell receptor (beta chain) was recorded in a study of vaccination effects on CD4 cells after COVID-19. The assay was immunoSEQ multiplex PCR, and TCRdb's table has in-frame clones only and misses some. The sample has about 14,000 clones, 76% seen once. Expansion of antigen-specific CD4+ T cells with viral peptide pools was carried out by the ViraFEST assay before sequencing. Having been cultured for 10 days, the cells underwent CD4+ T cell isolation. The study found no prior SARS-CoV-2 infection in the vaccine recipients, who tested negative for nucleocapsid antibodies. Wells of roughly 2.1 million PBMC each were grown with about 9.8 IU/ml IL-2 and around 10 ug/ml peptides. A half-volume exchange with IL-2 medium occurred on days 3 and 7. Per the germline V gene, CDR1 is MNHEY and CDR2 is SVGAGI. The V gene lost 6 bases and the J gene lost 2 bases, with 8 bases spanning the gap. This CDR3 is built from 12 residues.

Overall study results and limits: From healthy vaccinees, only 1 of 255 vaccine-induced clones also reacted to common cold coronaviruses.

Remarks on this clone: Its antigen is unidentified.

The TCR comes from a human donor who received a COVID-19 vaccine. The chain employs TRBV6-5 and TRBJ2-7; D is unclear. The sample here was CD4+ T cells from PBMCs cultured with HCoV-229E spike peptides, taken before COVID-19 vaccination. The CDR3 coding sequence is TGTGCCAGCAGGTCCCCCACCTACGAGCAGTACTTC. Encoded protein: CASRSPTYEQYF.